This entry describes one T cell receptor (beta chain). This specimen comes from a study of blood T cell repertoires in COVID-19. The CDR3 has 12 residues. Germline V gene data show CDR1 as SNHLY and CDR2 as FYNNEI. V was clipped by 8 bases and J by 0 bases, with 5 bases between them. Some clones are missing from TCRdb's copy, which holds only in-frame ones; the method was immunoSEQ multiplex PCR. The sample lists 250,000 to 350,000 clones, around nine tenths seen once, with under 3.5% in the top ten. The chain is built from TRBV2 and TRBJ1-3; D unclear. This sequence was found in a woman aged 45-65 years who had been exposed to COVID-19. Sample: PBMCs or T cells enriched from blood (not recorded which). The CDR3 DNA reads as TGTGCCAGCTGGAGCTCTGGAAACACCATATATTTT. It codes for CASWSSGNTIYF.